This T cell receptor beta chain derives from a study of blood T cell repertoires in COVID-19. Study summary: Acute-phase and convalescent COVID-19 samples originated in the United States, Italy and Spain. T cells, B-cell-depleted T cells, or PBMCs provided the cDNA or gDNA that served as material.

Study processing details: Amplification of reference gene primers was used by the study to estimate nucleated cell counts. Assay: immunoSEQ multiplex PCR; the TCRdb copy retains only in-frame clones and omits some. V and J calls and clone size are given by that table; D and trimming were obtained from the DNA. Seen here are under 200,000 clones, approximately 87% observed once, and the top ten hold roughly 2.5%. Germline V gene lookup returns CDR1 SGHTS and CDR2 YDEGEE. This CDR3 spans 13 amino acids. Trimming removed 4 bases at V and 4 bases at J, with 11 bases between. The sequence was obtained from a man between 35 and 55 years old with active or convalescent COVID-19. Sequences were obtained from peripheral blood. The chain combines TRBV5-8 with TRBJ1-2; no firm D call. The CDR3 DNA reads as TGTGCCAGCAGCCGGGGTCTAAGCTATGGCTACACCTTC. Translating gives CASSRGLSYGYTF. Full variable domain (missing parts from reference TRBV5-8 and TRBJ1-2): EAGVTQSPTHLIKTRGQQATLRCSPISGHTSVYWYQQALGLGLQFLLWYDEGEERNRGNFPPRFSGRQFPNYSSELNVNALELEDSALYLCASSRGLSYGYTFGSGTRLTVV.